The 2 T cell receptor beta chains reported below all come from one sample, sequenced in a study of response to subunit inactivated influenza vaccine. Each CDR3 protein gets one entry after TCRdb re-called the RT-PCR reads with MiXCR. The sample records about 700,000 distinct CDR3 sequences, around 13% being singletons. The material was PBMCs from blood, obtained around 14 days before vaccination. The origin of the receptors is a man in his fifties who received an inactivated influenza vaccine.

This clonotype was counted at least ten times. V gene TRBV7-2 combines with J gene TRBJ2-2; D gene uncertain. V lost 0 bases, J lost 5 bases, and 13 bases lay in between. Germline V lookup: CDR1 SGHTA, CDR2 FQGNSA. The CDR3 is 16 amino acids. As DNA, the CDR3 is TGTGCCAGCAGCTTAGCGTATATCGGGCAAACCGGGGAGCTGTTTTTT. It specifies CASSLAYIGQTGELFF.

The rearrangement links TRBV5-1 to TRBJ1-6, with 8 bases aligning to TRBD1. The V gene's germline CDR1 is SGHRS and CDR2 YFSETQ. V shed 0 bases and J 6 bases; nucleotides not matched to a gene: 5. This CDR3 region has 16 residues. The CDR3, as DNA: TGCGCCAGCAGCTTGGGACTGGACAGGGTTAATTCACCCCTCCACTTT. Translation gives CASSLGLDRVNSPLHF.